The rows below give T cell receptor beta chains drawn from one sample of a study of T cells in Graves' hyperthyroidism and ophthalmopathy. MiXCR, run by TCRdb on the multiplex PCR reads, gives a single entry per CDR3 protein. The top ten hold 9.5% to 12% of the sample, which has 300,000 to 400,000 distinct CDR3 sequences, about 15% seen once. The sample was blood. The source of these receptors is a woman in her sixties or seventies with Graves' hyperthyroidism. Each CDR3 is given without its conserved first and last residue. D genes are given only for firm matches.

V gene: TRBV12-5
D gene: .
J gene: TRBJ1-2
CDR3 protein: ASGLEKTGNYGYT

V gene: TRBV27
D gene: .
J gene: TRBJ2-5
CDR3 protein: ASRNSEETQY

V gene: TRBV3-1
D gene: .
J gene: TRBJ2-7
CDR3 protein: ASSQQAGQLYEQY

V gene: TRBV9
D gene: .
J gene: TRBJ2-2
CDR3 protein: ASSVGGDANTGELF

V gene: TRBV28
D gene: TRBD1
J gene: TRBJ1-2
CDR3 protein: ASTRQGAWVGYT

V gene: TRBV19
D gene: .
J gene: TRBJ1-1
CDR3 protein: ASSSFSPPEAF

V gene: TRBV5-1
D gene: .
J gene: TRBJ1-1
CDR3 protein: ASSLTSPGAEAF

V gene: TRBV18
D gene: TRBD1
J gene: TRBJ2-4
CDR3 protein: ASSPPGQGLAKNIQY

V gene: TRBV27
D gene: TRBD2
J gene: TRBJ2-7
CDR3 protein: ASSASAGEVHEQY

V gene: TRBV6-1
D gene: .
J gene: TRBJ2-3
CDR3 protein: ASSWSGKGTDTQY

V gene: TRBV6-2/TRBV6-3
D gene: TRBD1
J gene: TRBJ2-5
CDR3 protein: ASSGRGLWETQY

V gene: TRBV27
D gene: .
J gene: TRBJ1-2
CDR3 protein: ASSLVNGRSYT

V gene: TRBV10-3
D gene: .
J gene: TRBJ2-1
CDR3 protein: AVKGSSDSYNEQF

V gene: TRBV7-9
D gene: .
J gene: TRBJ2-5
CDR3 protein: ASSLVGGVQETQY

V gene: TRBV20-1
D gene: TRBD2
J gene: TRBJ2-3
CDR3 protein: SARPSGSATDTQY

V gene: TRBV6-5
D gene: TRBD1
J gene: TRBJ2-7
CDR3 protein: ASSYHAGTGGREQY

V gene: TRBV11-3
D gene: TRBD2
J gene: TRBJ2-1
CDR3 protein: ASSFPGGGYNEQF

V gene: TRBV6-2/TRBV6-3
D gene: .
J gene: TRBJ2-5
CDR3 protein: ASSTGRGGQETQY

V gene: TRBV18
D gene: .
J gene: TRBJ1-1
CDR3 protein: ASSPRSVNTEAF

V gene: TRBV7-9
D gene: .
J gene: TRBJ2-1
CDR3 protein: ASSWGWYNEQF

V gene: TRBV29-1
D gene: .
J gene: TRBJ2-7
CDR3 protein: SARRTVEQY

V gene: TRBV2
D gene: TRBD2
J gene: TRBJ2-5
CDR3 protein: ASSVGLAGATQY

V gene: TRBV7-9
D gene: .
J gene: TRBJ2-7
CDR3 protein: ASSLGLEGREQY

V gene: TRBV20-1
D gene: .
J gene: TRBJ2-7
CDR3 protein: SVSPGQIYEQY

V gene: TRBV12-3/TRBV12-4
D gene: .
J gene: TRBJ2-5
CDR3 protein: ASSRDRNQETQY

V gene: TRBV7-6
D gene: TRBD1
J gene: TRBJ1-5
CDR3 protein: ASSLYPPGQGDQPQH

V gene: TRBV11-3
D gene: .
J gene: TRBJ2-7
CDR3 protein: ASSGRDAYEQY